These 19 T cell receptor beta chains were sequenced from one sample in a study of OX40 agonist ivuxolimab in advanced cancers. This table comes from immunoSEQ multiplex PCR, and its TCRdb copy is limited to in-frame clones, with some not included. In the table there are about 98,000 clones, about 92% of which are singletons. The sequencing used CD4+ or CD8+ T cells sorted from blood, collected in a trial of the OX40 agonist ivuxolimab. The origin of the receptors is an adult with an advanced solid tumor such as melanoma, head and neck, liver or kidney cancer.

This sequence joins TRBV4-1 and TRBJ2-1; D call uncertain. The CDR3 is made up of 16 amino acids. CDR1 is MGHRA and CDR2 is YSYEKL in the germline V gene. The ends were cut back, 0 bases at V and 6 bases at J, with 15 bases in the middle. The CDR3 protein is CASSQDYRTAPNEQFF. The CDR3 bases are TGCGCCAGCAGCCAAGATTACCGCACCGCCCCCAATGAGCAGTTCTTC.

The chain links TRBV2 to TRBJ1-2, with 7 bases that match TRBD1. There are 13 residues in the CDR3. CDR1 and CDR2 (germline): SNHLY, FYNNEI. J gave up 4 bases and V 6 bases, and 5 bases lay outside the gene matches. CDR3 DNA sequence: TGTGCCAGCAGGGCAGGACAGGCCTATGGCTACACCTTC. Residues: CASRAGQAYGYTF.

V and J are TRBV5-1 and TRBJ2-3, with D uncertain. With 1 base removed from V and 1 base from J, the gap between germline ends came to 13 bases. CDR3 length: 16 residues. CDR1 and CDR2 (germline): SGHRS, YFSETQ. In DNA, the CDR3 is TGCGCCAGCAGCTTGATGATTTCTTCCCGCACAGATACGCAGTATTTT. This codes for CASSLMISSRTDTQYF.

The chain has TRBV6-6 and TRBJ1-2; D remains unclear. CDR3 length: 15 amino acids. The germline CDR1 and CDR2 sequences are MNHNY and SVGAGI (reference sequence). V dropped 5 bases and J dropped 2 bases, with 15 bases sitting between them. CDR3 nucleotide sequence: TGTGCCAGCAGTGCAAGGTCGCTAACGAACTATGGCTACACCTTC. As protein: CASSARSLTNYGYTF.

The V gene is TRBV2, the J gene TRBJ2-7, with 14 bases matching TRBD2. The junction had 10 bases not matched to a gene; V was cut back by 10 bases and J by 5 bases. CDR3 size: 15 residues. The germline V gene encodes CDR1 SNHLY and CDR2 FYNNEI. The CDR3 region is CATGTSGGWLNEQYF. CDR3 DNA: TGTGCCACAGGGACTAGCGGGGGATGGCTAAACGAGCAGTACTTC. Based on the CDR3 plus reference TRBV2 and TRBJ2-7, the full variable domain is EPEVTQTPSHQVTQMGQEVILRCVPISNHLYFYWYRQILGQKVEFLVSFYNNEISEKSEIFDDQFSVERPDGSNFTLKIRSTKLEDSAMYFCATGTSGGWLNEQYFGPGTRLTVT.

The chain has TRBV28 and TRBJ2-2; 7 nucleotides match TRBD2. In germline, CDR1 is MDHEN, CDR2 SYDVKM. Trimming removed 9 bases from V and 7 bases from J; junction bases left unmatched: 8. There are 13 residues in the CDR3. The CDR3 DNA reads as TGTGCCAGTTCGGGCGGGGGTAACGGGGAGCTGTTTTTT. Translating it yields CASSGGGNGELFF. Based on the CDR3 plus reference TRBV28 and TRBJ2-2, the full variable domain is DVKVTQSSRYLVKRTGEKVFLECVQDMDHENMFWYRQDPGLGLRLIYFSYDVKMKEKGDIPEGYSVSREKKERFSLILESASTNQTSMYLCASSGGGNGELFFGEGSRLTVL.

J is TRBJ2-4 and V is TRBV7-3; D is perhaps TRBD1 (6 bases). The CDR3 totals 15 residues. The V and J ends lost 0 bases and 0 bases respectively, with 6 bases between them. CDR1 is SGHTA, CDR2 FQGTGA, per germline. The CDR3 coding sequence is TGTGCCAGCAGCTTAACAGGGGGAGCCAAAAACATTCAGTACTTC. It specifies CASSLTGGAKNIQYF.

This clone was recorded once. The J gene is TRBJ1-2, the V gene TRBV28; D is possibly TRBD1 (5 bases). Germline V gene data show CDR1 as MDHEN and CDR2 as SYDVKM. The CDR3 length is 14 residues. V was cut by 8 bases and J by 8 bases, with 21 bases left in between. CDR3 region: CASQTQLGEEGYTF. The DNA for the CDR3 is TGTGCCAGCCAGACCCAGTTAGGGGAAGAGGGCTACACCTTC.

This chain joins TRBV4-2 and TRBJ2-6; D perhaps matches TRBD2 (7 bases). The V gene lost 0 bases and the J gene lost 4 bases, with 16 bases spanning the gap. The germline gives CDR1 LGHNA, CDR2 YNFKEQ. The CDR3 covers 18 residues. This chain's CDR3 is CASSQDGRGAGGANVLTF. CDR3 sequence (DNA): TGTGCCAGCAGCCAAGATGGCAGGGGAGCGGGAGGGGCCAACGTCCTGACTTTC.

CDR3 residues: CASSWTVGTGNTIYF. The CDR3 DNA reads as TGTGCCAGCAGCTGGACAGTTGGGACGGGAAACACCATATATTTT. This chain links TRBV7-2 with TRBJ1-3; D possibly corresponds to TRBD1 (6 bases). Per the germline V gene, CDR1 is SGHTA and CDR2 is FQGNSA. V lost 4 bases and J 4 bases, leaving 14 bases between the germline ends. This CDR3 spans 15 amino acids.

This chain connects TRBV29-1 to TRBJ2-3; 10 bases are a match to TRBD1. CDR1 SQVTM and CDR2 ANQGSEA come from the germline V gene. The V and J ends lost 6 bases and 7 bases, in that order; junction bases with no gene match: 10. This CDR3 has 14 amino acids. The chain's CDR3 is CSVGTGDATYTQYF. CDR3 DNA: TGCAGCGTCGGGACAGGGGACGCCACTTATACGCAGTATTTT.

This chain joins TRBV27 and TRBJ1-6; tentatively, D is TRBD1 (6 bases). The CDR3 loop spans 15 amino acids. Germline V gives CDR1 MNHEY, CDR2 SMNVEV (reference sequence). V shed 5 bases and J shed 7 bases, with 15 bases lying between them. In nucleotides, the CDR3 is TGTGCCAGCAGTAGGATCAGGGGTGGAAATTCACCCCTCCACTTT. Amino acids: CASSRIRGGNSPLHF.

This chain joins TRBV6-1 and TRBJ2-5; D gene uncertain. There are 13 residues in the CDR3. CDR1 MNHNS and CDR2 SASEGT come from the germline V gene. Deletions cut 3 bases from V and 5 bases from J, with 10 bases between. CDR3 region: CASSDLSRETQYF. CDR3 DNA: TGTGCCAGCAGTGACCTCAGTCGGGAGACCCAGTACTTC.

This chain joins TRBV5-4 and TRBJ2-1; 7 nucleotides line up with TRBD2. This CDR3 has 16 residues. Germline V gives CDR1 SGHNT, CDR2 YYREEE (reference sequence). V shed 2 bases and J 10 bases; nucleotides not matched to a gene: 15. The chain's CDR3 is CASSLRGGGSIEEQFF. The CDR3 coding sequence is TGTGCCAGCAGCTTAAGGGGAGGCGGGAGCATTGAAGAGCAGTTCTTC. The full variable domain, with the rest looked up from reference TRBV5-4 and TRBJ2-1, is ETGVTQSPTHLIKTRGQQVTLRCSSQSGHNTVSWYQQALGQGPQFIFQYYREEENGRGNFPPRFSGLQFPNYSSELNVNALELDDSALYLCASSLRGGGSIEEQFFGPGTRLTVL.

The gene calls are TRBV10-2 and TRBJ2-4; D uncertain. V dropped 0 bases and J dropped 6 bases, with 6 bases sitting between them. The CDR3 runs 13 residues. The germline V gene encodes CDR1 WSHSY and CDR2 SAAADI. The CDR3 DNA reads as TGCGCCAGCAGTGAGTCCCGGACAAACATTCAGTACTTC. Its protein is CASSESRTNIQYF.

This chain uses TRBV5-1 with TRBJ2-3, with 8 bases identical to TRBD1. Germline V CDR1 and CDR2: SGHRS, YFSETQ. Trimming removed 4 bases from V and 5 bases from J; junction bases left unmatched: 9. CDR3 size: 15 residues. The CDR3 nucleotides read TGCGCCAGCAGCCCGACAGGGGCTCCCGGAGATACGCAGTATTTT. This codes for CASSPTGAPGDTQYF.

This clone was counted only a few times. The chain links TRBV28 to TRBJ1-5, with D unresolved. V lost 8 bases to trimming and J lost 2 bases, with 16 bases between them. Germline CDR1 is MDHEN and CDR2 is SYDVKM. CDR3 length: 15 residues. For the CDR3, the DNA is TGTGCCAGCGGGCTCGTGGGAGGCGGCAATCAGCCCCAGCATTTT. This translates into CASGLVGGGNQPQHF. Full variable domain (missing parts from reference TRBV28 and TRBJ1-5): DVKVTQSSRYLVKRTGEKVFLECVQDMDHENMFWYRQDPGLGLRLIYFSYDVKMKEKGDIPEGYSVSREKKERFSLILESASTNQTSMYLCASGLVGGGNQPQHFGDGTRLSIL.

DNA of the CDR3: TGTGCCAGCTCTCAAGGCGGTAGCTCCTACAATGAGCAGTTCTTC. It yields the protein CASSQGGSSYNEQFF. V and J are TRBV18 and TRBJ2-1, with D uncertain. In germline, CDR1 is KGHSH, CDR2 LQKENI. CDR3 size: 15 residues. Trimming cost V 6 bases and J 0 bases, with 12 bases left between them.

The rearrangement links TRBV28 to TRBJ2-3, with 10 bases aligning to TRBD2. The CDR3 loop spans 18 amino acids. Trimming at V came to 4 bases and at J to 3 bases, leaving 13 bases not matched to a gene. Germline CDR1 MDHEN, CDR2 SYDVKM. CDR3: CASSSPGSGGGDTDTQYF. The CDR3 DNA sequence: TGTGCCAGCAGTTCGCCAGGGAGCGGGGGGGGAGATACAGATACGCAGTATTTT.